Listed below are T cell receptor beta chains from one sample, sequenced in a study of blood T cells in healthy people across ages. TCRdb fed the 5' RACE reads into MiXCR, producing one record per CDR3 protein. Of approximately 1.5 million distinct CDR3 sequences in the sample, around 40% were seen once. Sequencing was carried out using blood. The receptors were gathered from a woman aged 18-29 years in good health. CDR3s include the opening cysteine and the closing phenylalanine or tryptophan. D genes are given only for firm matches. Clone size appears in some rows only: once, few, many, or a class for an expanded clone.

-,-,TRBJ2-1,TRBV25-1,CASSPRLAAISYNEQFF,TGTGCCAGCAGTCCCCGGTTAGCGGCAATATCCTACAATGAGCAGTTCTTC
-,TRBD1,TRBJ1-5,TRBV14,CASSPTGLDQPQHF,TGTGCCAGCAGCCCGACAGGGCTGGATCAGCCCCAGCATTTT
few,-,TRBJ1-3,TRBV6-5,CASSYSPTGPGNTIYF,TGTGCCAGCAGTTACTCACCTACAGGGCCTGGAAACACCATATATTTT
-,TRBD2,TRBJ2-1,TRBV5-1,CASSLGLAGSGYNEQFF,TGCGCCAGCAGCTTAGGACTAGCGGGATCGGGGTACAATGAGCAGTTCTTC
-,-,TRBJ2-3,TRBV7-2,CASSLSLGTISTGTQYF,TGTGCCAGCAGCTTATCTTTAGGGACAATTTCCACGGGGACGCAGTATTTT
few,-,TRBJ1-5,TRBV20-1,CSARAAGSNQPQHF,TGCAGTGCTAGAGCGGCAGGGAGCAATCAGCCCCAGCATTTT
once,-,TRBJ2-7,TRBV6-2/TRBV6-3,CASSWTIYNEQYF,TGTGCCAGCAGTTGGACTATCTACAATGAGCAGTACTTC
few,-,TRBJ1-1,TRBV25-1,CASSVGGRSEAFF,TGTGCCAGCAGTGTCGGGGGGCGGTCTGAAGCTTTCTTT
many,-,TRBJ1-2,TRBV25-1,CASSESYGYTF,TGTGCCAGCAGTGAATCCTATGGCTACACCTTC
few,-,TRBJ1-6,TRBV18,CASSQGVLDSPLHF,TGTGCCAGCTCACAAGGGGTATTGGATTCACCCCTCCACTTT
-,-,TRBJ1-2,TRBV7-2,CASGLILSDYGYTF,TGTGCCAGCGGCTTAATCCTGTCTGACTATGGCTACACCTTC
-,-,TRBJ2-2,TRBV20-1,CSAGIRGANTGELFF,TGCAGTGCCGGAATCCGCGGGGCGAACACCGGGGAGCTGTTTTTT
-,-,TRBJ2-1,TRBV28,CASSTIPYSYNEQFF,TGTGCCAGCAGTACGATCCCTTACTCCTACAATGAGCAGTTCTTC
-,-,TRBJ1-2,TRBV7-9,CASSFGQSDYTF,TGTGCCAGCAGCTTTGGACAGTCCGACTACACCTTC
-,-,TRBJ2-7,TRBV13,CASSLRQSGYGQYF,TGTGCCAGCAGCTTAAGACAGAGTGGGTACGGGCAGTACTTC
-,-,TRBJ2-7,TRBV5-1,CASTRTSSGYEQYF,TGCGCCAGCACCAGGACTTCCTCGGGGTACGAGCAGTACTTC
-,-,TRBJ1-5,TRBV20-1,CSASSGVGDQPQHF,TGCAGTGCTAGTTCAGGGGTAGGGGATCAGCCCCAGCATTTT
few,-,TRBJ2-2,TRBV29-1,CSVDGVGTGELFF,TGCAGCGTCGACGGGGTTGGCACCGGGGAGCTGTTTTTT
many,-,TRBJ1-5,TRBV5-1,CASSLEGSQPQHF,TGCGCCAGCAGCTTGGAAGGGAGCCAGCCCCAGCATTTT
-,TRBD1,TRBJ2-7,TRBV29-1,CSVEGTGGYEQYF,TGCAGCGTTGAAGGGACAGGGGGCTACGAGCAGTACTTC
few,TRBD2,TRBJ2-3,TRBV20-1,CSARDWLAGTGDTQYF,TGCAGTGCTAGAGATTGGCTAGCGGGGACTGGAGATACGCAGTATTTT
few,TRBD1,TRBJ2-6,TRBV6-1,CASRTLARGQGFSGANVLTF,TGTGCCAGCAGAACACTGGCCCGGGGACAGGGATTTTCTGGGGCCAACGTCCTGACTTTC
-,TRBD2,TRBJ2-5,TRBV27,CASSLGGGTAERTQYF,TGTGCCAGCAGTTTAGGCGGGGGGACTGCAGAGAGGACCCAGTACTTC
-,TRBD1,TRBJ2-2,TRBV6-2/TRBV6-3,CATRGATGTTTGELFF,TGTGCCACCCGGGGCGCGACAGGGACGACCACCGGGGAGCTGTTTTTT
-,TRBD1,TRBJ2-3,TRBV6-2/TRBV6-3,CASSYRDSFTDTQYF,TGTGCCAGCAGTTACCGGGACAGCTTCACAGATACGCAGTATTTT
-,TRBD2,TRBJ2-1,TRBV29-1,CSVGLAGRIDEQFF,TGCAGCGTCGGACTAGCGGGACGTATCGATGAGCAGTTCTTC
-,-,TRBJ1-1,TRBV7-9,CASRFVGPEAFF,TGTGCCAGCAGGTTTGTGGGGCCTGAAGCTTTCTTT